These 14 T cell receptor beta chains originate from one sample sequenced in a study of blood T cell repertoires in COVID-19. The repertoire was sequenced with immunoSEQ multiplex PCR; TCRdb's copy has only in-frame clones and lacks some. Here the sample spans about 110,000 clones, 75% to 90% being singletons. The material sequenced was peripheral blood. All receptors come from a woman in her sixties with acute or convalescent COVID-19.

This clone was counted a few times. The V and J genes are TRBV5-4 and TRBJ1-2; TRBD1 aligns across 7 bases. The length of the CDR3 is 15 residues. V lost 2 bases and J lost 1; bases outside the gene matches: 5. Germline V gives CDR1 SGHNT, CDR2 YYREEE (reference sequence). As DNA, the CDR3 is TGTGCCAGCAGCTTCCCCAGGGGGAGTAACTATGGCTACACCTTC. This codes for CASSFPRGSNYGYTF.

This clone was seen only once. The chain recombines TRBV6-6 with TRBJ1-4; TRBD1 is a possible D gene (6 bases). The CDR3 has 14 residues. Germline lookup yields CDR1 MNHNY and CDR2 SVGAGI (reference sequence). V lost 4 bases and J lost 5, with 11 bases in between. CDR3 in DNA: TGTGCCAGCAGTTTCGGGGGGCCAAATGAAAAACTGTTTTTT. Residues: CASSFGGPNEKLFF.

The V and J genes are TRBV7-2 and TRBJ2-1, with 8 bases identical to TRBD1. V was clipped by 5 bases and J by 8 bases; unmatched bases: 5. Germline CDR1 reads SGHTA; CDR2 reads FQGNSA. The CDR3 extends over 13 amino acids. The chain's CDR3 is CASSAQGAHEQFF. CDR3 coding DNA: TGTGCCAGCAGCGCGCAGGGGGCCCATGAGCAGTTCTTC.

V is TRBV7-9 and J is TRBJ1-2, with D possibly TRBD1 on 5 matching bases. This CDR3 is built from 12 residues. Germline V gene sequence: CDR1 SEHNR, CDR2 FQNEAQ (reference sequence). V was cut by 4 bases and J by 8 bases, with 11 bases left in between. The CDR3 nucleotides read TGTGCCAGCAGCTCCCAGGGTGTCGGCTACACCTTC. Translation gives CASSSQGVGYTF.

V usage is TRBV27 and J usage is TRBJ1-6; 12 nucleotides align to TRBD1. The length of the CDR3 is 13 residues. Germline V CDR1 and CDR2: MNHEY, SMNVEV (reference sequence). The junction had 3 bases not matched to a gene; V was cut back by 8 bases and J by 10 bases. This CDR3 is CASGTGGLSPLHF. In DNA form, the CDR3 reads TGTGCCAGCGGGACAGGGGGCTTGTCACCCCTCCACTTT.

The chain is built from TRBV9 and TRBJ1-3; TRBD1 matches 9 bases. The CDR3 totals 16 residues. In germline, CDR1 is SGDLS, CDR2 YYNGEE. V lost 1 base to trimming and J lost 5 bases; unmatched junction nucleotides: 7. The DNA for the CDR3 is TGTGCCAGCAGCGTACAGGACAGGGGTCTGAGAAACACCATATATTTT. Its translation is CASSVQDRGLRNTIYF.

The chain employs TRBV6-6 and TRBJ2-5; D possibly corresponds to TRBD2 (5 bases). There are 14 residues in the CDR3. CDR1 MNHNY and CDR2 SVGAGI come from the germline V gene (reference sequence). The germline V and J ends were trimmed by 10 bases and 4 bases, with 19 bases remaining between them. The CDR3 loop reads CATAEAGIRETQYF. The CDR3 DNA reads as TGTGCCACAGCTGAGGCGGGTATAAGAGAGACCCAGTACTTC.

The chain combines TRBV7-3 with TRBJ2-5; D is unresolved. Germline V gene sequence: CDR1 SGHTA, CDR2 FQGTGA. This CDR3 comprises 13 residues. V lost 2 bases and J lost 5, with 9 bases in between. In nucleotides, the CDR3 is TGTGCCAGCAGCTTAGGGCGCTCGGAGACCCAGTACTTC. Translated, it gives CASSLGRSETQYF.

The V call is TRBV25-1, the J call TRBJ1-2; unclear D gene. Germline V gene data show CDR1 as MGHDK and CDR2 as SYGVNS. The CDR3 is 14 residues long. V was shortened by 4 bases and J by 0 bases, with 9 bases between the two germline ends. The CDR3 reads CASSGQEPNYGYTF. DNA for the CDR3: TGTGCCAGCAGTGGGCAGGAACCTAACTATGGCTACACCTTC.

The chain uses TRBV5-4 and TRBJ2-2; maybe TRBD1 (5 bases). CDR3 length: 15 amino acids. Trimming removed 0 bases at V and 0 bases at J, with 6 bases between. The germline V gene encodes CDR1 SGHNT and CDR2 YYREEE (reference sequence). The CDR3 here is CASSLAGPNTGELFF. In DNA form, the CDR3 reads TGTGCCAGCAGCTTGGCAGGGCCGAACACCGGGGAGCTGTTTTTT.

V is TRBV3-1 (or the pseudogene TRBV3-2) and J is TRBJ2-5, with TRBD2 as a possible D gene (5 bases). Germline loops: CDR1 LGHDT, CDR2 YNNKEL (reference sequence). The germline V and J ends were trimmed by 0 bases and 5 bases, with 13 bases remaining between them. The CDR3 is 15 residues long. This CDR3 reads CASSQEGGVWETQYF. The CDR3 DNA reads TGTGCCAGCAGCCAAGAAGGAGGAGTGTGGGAGACCCAGTACTTC.

Concerning this clone: Other DNA sequences in the same sample also yield this CDR3. V is TRBV27 and J is TRBJ1-2; 9 bases are a match to TRBD1. V lost 2 bases and J lost 3; bases outside the gene matches: 7. From germline, CDR1 is MNHEY and CDR2 SMNVEV (reference sequence). This CDR3 is 16 amino acids long. The CDR3 loop reads CASSLRGQGRDYGYTF. The CDR3 coding sequence is TGTGCCAGCAGTTTACGGGGACAGGGAAGAGACTATGGCTACACCTTC.

As regards this clone: Different DNA sequences within this sample yield the same CDR3. The V call is TRBV19, the J call TRBJ1-3; possible D gene TRBD1, 6 bases. The CDR3 covers 14 residues. With 7 bases removed from V and 0 bases from J, the gap between germline ends came to 10 bases. Per germline, CDR1 LNHDA and CDR2 SQIVND (reference sequence). CDR3 in DNA: TGTGCCAGTACGAGGGGGGGCTCTGGAAACACCATATATTTT. Amino acid sequence: CASTRGGSGNTIYF. Supplemented by reference TRBV19 and TRBJ1-3, the full variable domain reads DGGITQSPKYLFRKEGQNVTLSCEQNLNHDAMYWYRQDPGQGLRLIYYSQIVNDFQKGDIAEGYSVSREKKESFPLTVTSAQKNPTAFYLCASTRGGSGNTIYFGEGSWLTVV.

The chain carries TRBV7-3 and TRBJ2-5; perhaps TRBD1 as D (5 bases). V lost 2 bases to trimming and J lost 5 bases, with 9 bases between them. This CDR3 contains 13 residues. Per germline, CDR1 SGHTA and CDR2 FQGTGA. Here the CDR3 reads CASSLVRGETQYF. The CDR3 DNA follows: TGTGCCAGCAGCTTAGTTAGGGGCGAGACCCAGTACTTC.